These 24 T cell receptor beta chains were sequenced from one sample in a study of T cell responses to AZD1222 COVID-19 vaccine. The protocol was immunoSEQ multiplex PCR, while the TCRdb copy is restricted to in-frame clones and leaves out a portion. The sample gives around 110,000 clones, more than 75% of which show up once; 7.5% to 8% is in the top ten. Sequencing used peripheral blood, obtained on day 0 of AZD1222 vaccination. These receptors were taken from an adult in good health.

The chain links TRBV13 to TRBJ2-1, with 8 bases fitting TRBD1. With 5 bases clipped from V and 3 bases from J, the junction kept 6 bases outside the gene matches. The CDR3 spans 15 residues. Germline V lookup: CDR1 PRHDT, CDR2 FYEKMQ (reference sequence). The CDR3 DNA is TGTGCCAGCAGCAAACCGGGACAGGACTACAATGAGCAGTTCTTC. Its translation is CASSKPGQDYNEQFF.

The rearrangement uses TRBV27 and TRBJ1-2; 9 positions agree with TRBD1. This CDR3 comprises 14 residues. Germline CDR1 MNHEY, CDR2 SMNVEV (reference sequence). J gave up 3 bases and V 10 bases, and 9 bases lay outside the gene matches. CDR3 nucleotides: TGTGCCACCGCCCTACAGGGGGCTCACTATGGCTACACCTTC. Its translation: CATALQGAHYGYTF.

The rearrangement uses TRBV6-5 and TRBJ2-1; 10 positions agree with TRBD1. Germline trimming cut 10 bases from V and 7 bases from J; bases unmatched to any gene: 10. Germline CDR1 and CDR2: MNHEY and SVGAGI. CDR3 length equals 14 residues. CDR3 in amino acids: CAINRQGARNEQFF. CDR3 DNA: TGTGCCATCAATCGACAGGGGGCAAGGAATGAGCAGTTCTTC.

In its sample, this clone was seen a few times. This chain uses TRBV18 with TRBJ2-7; 14 nucleotides match TRBD2. The CDR3 length is 17 residues. Per the germline V gene, CDR1 is KGHSH and CDR2 is LQKENI. The trim removed 5 bases at V and 1 base at J, leaving 7 bases unmatched. The CDR3, as DNA: TGTGCCAGCTCATCGACTAGCGGGAGGGGAGGTTCCTACGAGCAGTACTTC. This encodes CASSSTSGRGGSYEQYF.

J is TRBJ1-4 and V is TRBV2; possible D gene TRBD1, 5 bases. The CDR3 is 13 amino acids. V was clipped by 6 bases and J by 7 bases, with 12 bases between them. Germline V CDR1 and CDR2: SNHLY, FYNNEI. The CDR3 spells CASRRQTLEKLFF. The DNA for the CDR3 is TGTGCCAGCAGACGACAGACCCTTGAAAAACTGTTTTTT.

This clone appeared once. As DNA, the CDR3 is TGTGCCAGCAGCTTGGGAGGCGCTAATGAAAAACTGTTTTTT. Translating gives CASSLGGANEKLFF. This chain links TRBV13 with TRBJ1-4; D gene uncertain. The V gene's germline CDR1 is PRHDT and CDR2 FYEKMQ (reference sequence). This CDR3 has 14 residues. V was trimmed by 3 bases and J by 3 bases, leaving 8 bases between them.

The chain couples TRBV5-1 to TRBJ2-1; D might be TRBD1 (5 bases). CDR1 and CDR2 (germline): SGHRS, YFSETQ. V was shortened by 2 bases and J by 6 bases, with 9 bases between the two germline ends. The CDR3 has 13 amino acids. The CDR3 here is CASSFNQGNEQFF. CDR3 in DNA: TGCGCCAGCAGCTTTAATCAGGGCAATGAGCAGTTCTTC.

The gene calls are TRBV28 and TRBJ1-2; 7 nucleotides agree with TRBD1. Losses at the gene ends were 8 bases for V and 7 bases for J; bases not matched to a gene: 13. Germline V gene data show CDR1 as MDHEN and CDR2 as SYDVKM. The CDR3 covers 14 residues. CDR3 sequence reads: CASAPREGARGYTF. The CDR3 DNA is TGTGCCAGCGCCCCAAGGGAGGGGGCGCGTGGCTACACCTTC.

The CDR3 DNA is TGTGCCAGCAGTCGGGACAGGAACACCGGGGAGCTGTTTTTT. Translation gives CASSRDRNTGELFF. V usage is TRBV6-6 and J usage is TRBJ2-2; 7 bases are a match to TRBD1. This CDR3 region has 14 residues. CDR1 is MNHNY and CDR2 is SVGAGI in the germline V gene (reference sequence). The V segment lost 5 bases and the J segment 1 base; nucleotides outside the gene matches: 1.

The V call is TRBV5-1, the J call TRBJ2-3; D is unclear. This CDR3 comprises 15 residues. V was cut by 3 bases and J by 1 base, with 12 bases left in between. Germline CDR1 is SGHRS and CDR2 is YFSETQ. CDR3 protein: CASSSGGVRTDTQYF. The CDR3 DNA reads as TGCGCCAGCAGCTCGGGTGGCGTACGCACAGATACGCAGTATTTT.

The rearrangement joins TRBV28 to TRBJ1-1; 11 nucleotides line up with TRBD1. The V and J ends lost 3 bases and 7 bases, in that order; junction bases with no gene match: 4. The CDR3 extends over 14 amino acids. Germline assignment: CDR1 MDHEN and CDR2 SYDVKM. The CDR3 region is CASSFRGQGDEAFF. The CDR3 DNA is TGTGCCAGCAGTTTCCGGGGACAGGGGGATGAAGCTTTCTTT.

The rearrangement links TRBV5-4 to TRBJ2-5; D is undetermined. Germline CDR1 and CDR2: SGHNT and YYREEE (reference sequence). The CDR3 length is 14 residues. V lost 0 bases, J lost 1 base, and 7 bases lay in between. The CDR3 is CASSLAGRQETQYF. CDR3 nucleotides: TGTGCCAGCAGCTTGGCCGGGCGCCAAGAGACCCAGTACTTC.

This rearrangement joins TRBV19 to TRBJ1-5, with 7 bases aligning to TRBD1. V was clipped by 5 bases and J by 7 bases; unmatched bases: 8. The CDR3 runs 14 residues. The germline CDR1 and CDR2 sequences are LNHDA and SQIVND (reference sequence). CDR3 in DNA: TGTGCCAGTAGTTTGGTCCAGGGGGGCCAGCCCCAGCATTTT. It specifies CASSLVQGGQPQHF.

J is TRBJ2-5 and V is TRBV19, with TRBD1 matching over 7 bases. The CDR3 runs to 14 residues. The germline CDR1 and CDR2 sequences are LNHDA and SQIVND (reference sequence). V lost 3 bases and J lost 3; bases outside the gene matches: 4. This CDR3 is CASSIIGTEETQYF. CDR3 bases: TGTGCCAGTAGTATTATAGGGACAGAAGAGACCCAGTACTTC. The variable domain in full, with the rest retrieved from reference TRBV19 and TRBJ2-5, is DGGITQSPKYLFRKEGQNVTLSCEQNLNHDAMYWYRQDPGQGLRLIYYSQIVNDFQKGDIAEGYSVSREKKESFPLTVTSAQKNPTAFYLCASSIIGTEETQYFGPGTRLLVL.

The chain recombines TRBV7-3 with TRBJ2-3; possibly TRBD1 or TRBD2 for D (5 bases each). V dropped 5 bases and J dropped 1 base, with 22 bases sitting between them. Per the germline V gene, CDR1 is SGHTA and CDR2 is FQGTGA. The CDR3 is 18 amino acids. The CDR3 spells CASSPYPLERGGTDTQYF. CDR3 bases: TGTGCCAGCAGCCCATACCCCCTCGAGAGGGGAGGCACAGATACGCAGTATTTT. Variable domain in full (rest from reference TRBV7-3 and TRBJ2-3): GAGVSQTPSNKVTEKGKYVELRCDPISGHTALYWYRQSLGQGPEFLIYFQGTGAADDSGLPNDRFFAVRPEGSVSTLKIQRTERGDSAVYLCASSPYPLERGGTDTQYFGPGTRLTVL.

The CDR3 is CASSEEGAPNQPQHF. Here the CDR3 DNA reads TGTGCCAGCAGTGAGGAAGGGGCTCCTAATCAGCCCCAGCATTTT. The V gene is TRBV6-4, the J gene TRBJ1-5; weak D call: TRBD1 (5 bases). Germline loops: CDR1 MRHNA, CDR2 SNTAGT. Trimming removed 3 bases from V and 4 bases from J, with 13 bases in between. The CDR3 length is 15 residues.

The chain couples TRBV29-1 to TRBJ1-2; 10 nucleotides line up with TRBD1. Trimming at V came to 7 bases and at J to 3 bases, leaving 5 bases not matched to a gene. Germline lookup yields CDR1 SQVTM and CDR2 ANQGSEA. The CDR3 covers 13 residues. The DNA for the CDR3 is TGCAGCGCCCGCGGACAGGGGGACTATGGCTACACCTTC. Protein: CSARGQGDYGYTF.

The chain has TRBV7-6 and TRBJ2-7, with TRBD1 identical over 8 bases. J was trimmed by 12 bases and V by 3 bases; bases with no gene match: 10. The CDR3 sequence is 13 residues long. The V gene's germline CDR1 is SGHVS and CDR2 FNYEAQ. This CDR3 reads CASSFVGGQGLYF. CDR3 sequence (DNA): TGTGCCAGCAGCTTCGTAGGTGGACAGGGCCTGTACTTC.

Only one count was recorded for this clone. The V call is TRBV11-2, the J call TRBJ1-6; D may be TRBD1 (5 bases). The CDR3 length is 15 residues. With 5 bases removed from V and 3 bases from J, the gap between germline ends came to 11 bases. Germline V gene lookup returns CDR1 SGHAT and CDR2 FQNNGV. The CDR3, as DNA: TGTGCCAGCAGCCACGGGGCGGACTATAATTCACCCCTCCACTTT. It is translated as CASSHGADYNSPLHF.

This clone was observed a single time. The rearrangement uses TRBV3-1 (or the pseudogene TRBV3-2) and TRBJ1-1; the D is unclear. This CDR3 is built from 15 residues. V was cut by 6 bases and J by 0 bases, with 14 bases left in between. CDR1 and CDR2 (germline): LGHDT, YNNKEL (reference sequence). The CDR3 reads CASSPTETMNTEAFF. The CDR3 DNA sequence: TGTGCCAGCAGTCCAACAGAGACAATGAACACTGAAGCTTTCTTT.

The J gene is TRBJ1-3, the V gene TRBV18; possibly TRBD1 for D (5 bases). The germline V gene has CDR1 KGHSH and CDR2 LQKENI. V lost 0 bases and J lost 4, with 16 bases in between. The CDR3 consists of 17 residues. The DNA for the CDR3 is TGTGCCAGCTCACCACCATGGGCGGGGCACCGAGGAAACACCATATATTTT. The encoded protein is CASSPPWAGHRGNTIYF.

This clone was detected only once. V usage is TRBV19 and J usage is TRBJ1-5; D gene uncertain. Germline values: CDR1 LNHDA, CDR2 SQIVND (reference sequence). V was cut by 6 bases and J by 9 bases, with 12 bases left in between. The CDR3 loop spans 12 amino acids. The CDR3 sequence is CASSPRFWPQHF. CDR3 DNA: TGTGCCAGTAGCCCGCGTTTTTGGCCCCAGCATTTT. Combining the CDR3 with reference TRBV19 and TRBJ1-5 gives the whole variable domain DGGITQSPKYLFRKEGQNVTLSCEQNLNHDAMYWYRQDPGQGLRLIYYSQIVNDFQKGDIAEGYSVSREKKESFPLTVTSAQKNPTAFYLCASSPRFWPQHFGDGTRLSIL.

The chain links TRBV6-4 to TRBJ1-5; no clear D. Germline CDR1 is MRHNA and CDR2 is SNTAGT. With 9 bases removed from V and 0 bases from J, the gap between germline ends came to 12 bases. This CDR3 comprises 14 residues. As DNA, the CDR3 is TGTGCCAGACACTACAATTATAGCAATCAGCCCCAGCATTTT. This translates into CARHYNYSNQPQHF.

The CDR3 DNA reads as TGTGCCAGCAGCTCGGCAGGAGGCCAGCCCCAGCATTTT. Its translation: CASSSAGGQPQHF. This chain joins TRBV7-9 and TRBJ1-5; no firm D call. CDR1 is SEHNR and CDR2 is FQNEAQ in the germline V gene (reference sequence). The V gene lost 4 bases and the J gene lost 7 bases, with 11 bases spanning the gap. This CDR3 region has 13 residues.